A single sample gave rise to the 2 T cell receptor beta chains below, sequenced in a study of blood T cell repertoires in COVID-19. The protocol was immunoSEQ multiplex PCR, while the TCRdb copy is restricted to in-frame clones and leaves out a portion. The profile covers some 360,000 clones, with around nine tenths appearing a single time and approximately 0.93% taken by the ten largest. Sequenced input: PBMCs or T cells enriched from blood (not recorded which). The receptors were gathered from a woman aged 25 to 39 who had been exposed to COVID-19.

The rearrangement joins TRBV6-5 to TRBJ1-2; possible D gene TRBD1, 5 bases. The CDR3 length is 14 residues. Germline CDR1 MNHEY, CDR2 SVGAGI. V was pared by 6 bases and J by 4 bases, with 15 bases between. CDR3 region: CASSIDPRAYGYTF. The CDR3 bases are TGTGCCAGCAGCATAGACCCCAGGGCCTATGGCTACACCTTC.

The chain combines TRBV6-2 or TRBV6-3 with TRBJ1-1, with TRBD1 as a possible D gene (6 bases). V was cut by 0 bases and J by 4 bases, with 12 bases left in between. Germline loops: CDR1 MNHEY, CDR2 SVGEGT. The CDR3 extends over 15 amino acids. The CDR3 sequence is CASSYSIVRGTEAFF. In DNA form, the CDR3 reads TGTGCCAGCAGTTACTCGATAGTCAGGGGCACTGAAGCTTTCTTT.